This passage covers 12 T cell receptor beta chains from one sample sequenced in a study of regulatory T cells in long-lasting Graves disease. Time point reported: newly diagnosed GD, antithyroid drugs for less than 3 months. RNA from PBMCs was the source of the TCR library. According to the study, TCR beta libraries were built with iRepertoire HTBI primers and CDR3-region Arm-PCR. TCRdb reprocessed the multiplex PCR reads via MiXCR and lists one record per CDR3 protein. The table lists approximately 350,000 distinct CDR3 sequences, approximately 16% of them singletons. This sample also appeared in a second study, on T cells in Graves' hyperthyroidism and ophthalmopathy.

This material consisted of peripheral blood mononuclear cells (PBMCs), taken at new diagnosis, from a patient treated with antithyroid drugs. All receptors come from a man aged 40-49 years with Graves disease.

This clonotype was counted ten times or more. The chain carries TRBV7-2 and TRBJ2-3; D is undetermined. Germline CDR1 is SGHTA and CDR2 is FQGNSA. Trimming shortened V by 1 base and J by 0 bases, and 11 bases separated the two germline ends. The CDR3 runs 16 residues. CDR3 sequence: CASSLVPGYSTDTQYF. CDR3 nucleotide sequence: TGTGCCAGCAGCTTAGTTCCCGGGTATAGCACAGATACGCAGTATTTT. Full variable domain (outside the CDR3, taken from reference TRBV7-2 and TRBJ2-3): GAGVSQSPSNKVTEKGKDVELRCDPISGHTALYWYRQSLGQGLEFLIYFQGNSAPDKSGLPSDRFSAERTGGSVSTLTIQRTQQEDSAVYLCASSLVPGYSTDTQYFGPGTRLTVL.

The table lists this clonotype with many counts. This chain links TRBV5-1 with TRBJ2-7; TRBD1 agrees at 8 bases. V was clipped by 6 bases and J by 5 bases; unmatched bases: 7. CDR3 length: 13 amino acids. CDR1 SGHRS and CDR2 YFSETQ come from the germline V gene. CDR3 in DNA: TGCGCCAGCACTTCGACAGGGGTAGACGAGCAGTACTTC. Its translation is CASTSTGVDEQYF.

There are a few counts of this clonotype. The chain links TRBV7-3 to TRBJ1-6; D might be TRBD1 (6 bases). Germline V gives CDR1 SGHTA, CDR2 FQGTGA. The V gene lost 5 bases and the J gene lost 7 bases, with 9 bases spanning the gap. CDR3 length: 13 residues. The CDR3 bases are TGTGCCAGCAGCATAGACAGGAATTCACCCCTCCACTTT. Its protein is CASSIDRNSPLHF.

V usage is TRBV6-1 and J usage is TRBJ2-2, with 10 bases aligning to TRBD1. After removal of 6 bases from V and 2 bases from J, the junction contained 6 bases not matched to a gene. The germline CDR1 and CDR2 sequences are MNHNS and SASEGT. This CDR3 spans 16 amino acids. The CDR3 nucleotides read TGTGCCAGCAGCGCTCAGACAGGGGGCAACACCGGGGAGCTGTTTTTT. The encoded protein is CASSAQTGGNTGELFF.

With regard to this clonotype: A much larger clone sits a single nucleotide away, making a read error possible. The CDR3 ends on some other residue instead of the conserved phenylalanine or tryptophan, so this is likely a read error. This sequence joins TRBV28 and TRBJ2-3, with D tentatively TRBD2 (5 bases). The CDR3 sequence is 13 residues long. Germline CDR1 MDHEN, CDR2 SYDVKM. The V end was cut by 2 bases, the J end by 3 bases, with 6 bases between. For the CDR3, the DNA is TGTGCCAGCAGTTTACGGGAAACAGATACGCAGTATCTT. Protein product: CASSLRETDTQYL.

Many counts were recorded for this clonotype. This chain joins TRBV2 and TRBJ2-3; TRBD2 agrees at 8 bases. Germline CDR1 SNHLY, CDR2 FYNNEI. V shed 8 bases, J shed 0 bases, and the junction held 7 bases outside the gene matches. CDR3 length: 15 amino acids. The DNA of the CDR3 is TGTGCCAGCTCGACTAGCGCCGCTAGCACAGATACGCAGTATTTT. Protein sequence: CASSTSAASTDTQYF.

This clonotype was counted only a few times. The chain joins TRBV20-1 to TRBJ2-2; TRBD2 is a possible D gene (5 bases). CDR1 is DFQATT, CDR2 SNEGSKA, per germline (reference sequence). This CDR3 contains 15 residues. The V end was cut by 4 bases, the J end by 1 base, with 13 bases between. As DNA, the CDR3 is TGCAGTGCTACCCTAGGAGCGGTGAACACCGGGGAGCTGTTTTTT. Encoded protein: CSATLGAVNTGELFF.

This clonotype was observed many times. J is TRBJ2-3 and V is TRBV28, with D tentatively TRBD1 or TRBD2 (5 bases each). Germline V gene data show CDR1 as MDHEN and CDR2 as SYDVKM. The CDR3 contains 14 residues. V was pared by 7 bases and J by 6 bases, with 17 bases between. The CDR3 loop is CASNLNGAWDTQYF. The CDR3 nucleotides read TGTGCCAGCAACCTCAACGGGGCTTGGGATACGCAGTATTTT.

J is TRBJ2-7 and V is TRBV19; 7 nucleotides match TRBD1. CDR1 and CDR2 (germline): LNHDA, SQIVND (reference sequence). The CDR3 spans 12 residues. V gave up 3 bases and J gave up 6 bases; unmatched junction bases: 2. CDR3 coding DNA: TGTGCCAGTAGTATTCCAGGGGGCGAGCAGTACTTC. Amino acid sequence: CASSIPGGEQYF.

This clonotype has a count of ten or more. The chain is built from TRBV7-2 and TRBJ2-1; 7 bases are shared with TRBD1. The CDR3 runs to 14 residues. V gave up 4 bases and J gave up 7 bases; unmatched junction bases: 7. CDR1 is SGHTA and CDR2 is FQGNSA in the germline V gene. The CDR3 sequence is CASSYRTGENEQFF. The CDR3 DNA is TGTGCCAGCAGCTACCGGACAGGCGAGAATGAGCAGTTCTTC.

At least ten counts were recorded for this clonotype. The chain links TRBV5-5 to TRBJ2-3; D possibly corresponds to TRBD1 (6 bases). With 3 bases removed from V and 2 bases from J, the gap between germline ends came to 13 bases. The CDR3 is 15 residues long. Germline CDR1 SGHKS, CDR2 YYEKEE (reference sequence). CDR3 in amino acids: CASSSRTAITDTQYF. The CDR3 DNA reads as TGTGCCAGCAGCTCCCGGACAGCGATCACAGATACGCAGTATTTT.

Ten or more counts support this clonotype. This chain connects TRBV18 to TRBJ2-7, with a tentative D call TRBD1 (5 bases). CDR1 is KGHSH, CDR2 LQKENI, per germline. The CDR3 sequence is 13 residues long. V lost 6 bases to trimming and J lost 2 bases, with 11 bases between them. CDR3 in DNA: TGTGCCAGCTCCCTGACAGTGGCCTACGAGCAGTACTTC. The encoded protein is CASSLTVAYEQYF.